The clone carrying this TCR beta chain was recorded at least ten times. Antigen specificity is unknown. These data belong to a study of regulatory T cells in long-lasting Graves disease. With iRepertoire HTBI primers and Arm-PCR of CDR3 regions, TCR beta libraries were built. TCRdb fed the multiplex PCR reads into MiXCR, producing one record per CDR3 protein. Here the sample spans around 250,000 distinct CDR3 sequences, over 20% being singletons. The time point was: newly diagnosed GD, antithyroid drugs for less than 3 months. The TCR library used RNA extracted from PBMCs. An endocrinology department in Xi'an, China, supplied the patients. EDTA tubes collected nine milliliters of peripheral blood. Whole-study results and caveats: New patients shared fewer public clonotypes (approximately 1,000) than persistent patients did (approximately 2,700).

The sample consisted of peripheral blood mononuclear cells (PBMCs), taken at new diagnosis, from a patient treated with antithyroid drugs. The source is a female donor with Graves disease.

The CDR3, as DNA: TGTGCCAGCAGCTTGGAGGGACAGGGGGTGGAGACCCAGTACTTC. Residues: CASSLEGQGVETQYF. The chain carries TRBV5-5 and TRBJ2-5, with 11 bases lining up with TRBD1. In germline, CDR1 is SGHKS, CDR2 YYEKEE (reference sequence). Losses at the gene ends were 0 bases for V and 5 bases for J; bases not matched to a gene: 3. The CDR3 totals 15 residues.